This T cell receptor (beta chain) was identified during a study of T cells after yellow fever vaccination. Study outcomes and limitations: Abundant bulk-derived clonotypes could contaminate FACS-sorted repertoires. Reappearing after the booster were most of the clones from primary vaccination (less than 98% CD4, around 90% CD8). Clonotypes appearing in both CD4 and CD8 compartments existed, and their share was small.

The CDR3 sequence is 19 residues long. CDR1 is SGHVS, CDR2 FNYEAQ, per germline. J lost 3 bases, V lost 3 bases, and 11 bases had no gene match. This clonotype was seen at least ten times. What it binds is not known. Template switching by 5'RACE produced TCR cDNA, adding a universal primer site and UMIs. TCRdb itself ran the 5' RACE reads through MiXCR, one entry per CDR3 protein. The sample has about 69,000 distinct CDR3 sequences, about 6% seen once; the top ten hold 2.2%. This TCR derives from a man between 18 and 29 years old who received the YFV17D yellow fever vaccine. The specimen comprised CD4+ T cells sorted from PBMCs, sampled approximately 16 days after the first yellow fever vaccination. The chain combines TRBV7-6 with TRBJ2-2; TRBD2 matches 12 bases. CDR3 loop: CASSFNPSTSGGYTGELFF. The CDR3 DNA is TGTGCCAGCAGCTTTAACCCCTCGACTAGCGGGGGATACACCGGGGAGCTGTTTTTT.